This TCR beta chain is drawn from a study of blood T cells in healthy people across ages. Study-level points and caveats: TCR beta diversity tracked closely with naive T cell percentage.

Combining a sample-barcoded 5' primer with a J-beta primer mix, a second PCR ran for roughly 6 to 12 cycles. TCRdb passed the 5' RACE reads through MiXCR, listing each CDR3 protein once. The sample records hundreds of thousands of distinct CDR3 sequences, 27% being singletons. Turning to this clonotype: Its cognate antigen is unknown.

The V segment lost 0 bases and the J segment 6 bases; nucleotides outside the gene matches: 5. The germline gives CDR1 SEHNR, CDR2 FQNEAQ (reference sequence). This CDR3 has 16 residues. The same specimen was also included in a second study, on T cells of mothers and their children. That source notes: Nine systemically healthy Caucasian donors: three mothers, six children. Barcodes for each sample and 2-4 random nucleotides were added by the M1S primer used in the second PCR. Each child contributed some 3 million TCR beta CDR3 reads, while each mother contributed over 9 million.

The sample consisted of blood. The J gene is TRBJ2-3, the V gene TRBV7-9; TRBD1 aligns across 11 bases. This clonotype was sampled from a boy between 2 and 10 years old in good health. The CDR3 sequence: CASSLAYGTGGDTQYF. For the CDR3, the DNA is TGTGCCAGCAGCTTAGCGTACGGGACAGGGGGTGATACGCAGTATTTT.